This T cell receptor (beta chain) was sequenced for a study of T-cell reconstitution after alpha-beta-depleted transplantation in children. This clonotype is categorized as medium-sized (0.01 to 0.1%). This CDR3 region has 14 residues. V dropped 5 bases and J dropped 5 bases, with 12 bases sitting between them. Germline V gives CDR1 LNHNV, CDR2 YYDKDF (reference sequence). Using unique molecular identifiers, the investigators prepared the TCRbeta library. In TCRdb, the PCR reads were re-called with MiXCR into one record per CDR3 protein. The profile shows 360,000 or so distinct CDR3 sequences, just over 20% of them singletons.

V is TRBV15 and J is TRBJ2-2; a possible D gene is TRBD2 (6 bases). The sample consisted of PBMCs from the stem cell graft donor, taken from the stem cell graft. The sequence came from a human donor who donated a stem cell graft to a child with acute myeloid leukemia. CDR3 region: CATSVNRETGELFF. For the CDR3, the DNA is TGTGCCACCAGCGTGAACCGGGAGACCGGGGAGCTGTTTTTT. The full variable domain, with the rest looked up from reference TRBV15 and TRBJ2-2, is DAMVIQNPRYQVTQFGKPVTLSCSQTLNHNVMYWYQQKSSQAPKLLFHYYDKDFNNEADTPDNFQSRRPNTSFCFLDIRSPGLGDTAMYLCATSVNRETGELFFGEGSRLTVL.